The TCR beta chain described here comes from a study of blood T cell repertoires in COVID-19. Sequenced by immunoSEQ multiplex PCR; TCRdb stores in-frame clones only, minus some. The sample contains around 210,000 clones, about 82% of which appear only once. This CDR3 has 16 residues. The V end was cut by 1 base, the J end by 8 bases, with 15 bases between. Germline V gene lookup returns CDR1 LGHNA and CDR2 YSLEER. This TCR was recovered from a man aged 50-59 years with COVID-19, enrolled during active disease. This chain links TRBV4-3 with TRBJ1-6; D remains unclear. The sequencing sample was made of peripheral blood. CDR3 region: CASSQGGGRLHSPLHF. The CDR3 DNA sequence: TGCGCCAGCAGCCAAGGGGGAGGGAGGCTTCATTCACCCCTCCACTTT.